Listed below are T cell receptor beta chains from one sample, sequenced in a study of early T cells in non-severe SARS-CoV-2 infection. TCRdb reprocessed the 5' RACE reads with MiXCR, giving one entry per CDR3 protein. The repertoire includes about 77,000 distinct CDR3 sequences, more than 10% of them detected once, and roughly 16% sits in the top ten. The material was whole blood, obtained at baseline. The origin of the receptors is an adult who was a healthcare worker with PCR-confirmed SARS-CoV-2 infection or an uninfected control (not recorded which). The donor label of this sample is uncertain. The CDR3 runs from the conserved cysteine through the conserved F or W.

v_call	j_call	cdr3_aa
TRBV2	TRBJ2-5	CASKERTSQETQYF
TRBV4-2	TRBJ2-1	CASSHLTGNEQFF
TRBV7-3	TRBJ2-3	CASSFRGGHPQYF
TRBV9	TRBJ2-3	CASSVVLNSADTQYF
TRBV7-8	TRBJ2-3	CASSGGLAVTDTQYF
TRBV20-1	TRBJ1-2	CSASPGTEGYTF
TRBV5-5	TRBJ2-3	CASRKGLAGGGTDTQYF
TRBV12-3/TRBV12-4	TRBJ2-3	CASRRLAGAPADTQYF
TRBV20-1	TRBJ1-5	CSARGRTPNSNQPQHF
TRBV19	TRBJ1-6	CASSMTYLPPLHF
TRBV25-1	TRBJ1-1	CASSDTQDTEAFF
TRBV7-8	TRBJ1-2	CASSLDGNYGYTF
TRBV7-9	TRBJ2-5	CASSIESEAGREEYQETQYF
TRBV3-1	TRBJ1-5	CASSHSTDRQPQHF
TRBV5-4	TRBJ1-3	CASSRGDRDGNTIYF
TRBV12-3/TRBV12-4	TRBJ1-5	CASSFWGNSNQPQHF
TRBV11-3	TRBJ2-1	CASSLGLVGEQFF
TRBV10-2	TRBJ2-7	CASSGLAGNEQYF
TRBV12-3/TRBV12-4	TRBJ1-2	CASSQPGLNYGYTF
TRBV27	TRBJ1-3	CASRSHSGNTIYF
TRBV10-1	TRBJ2-1	CASTNPLISYNEQFF
TRBV20-1	TRBJ1-4	CSARLLNEKLFF
TRBV7-3	TRBJ2-3	CASSSSGGDPSTDTQYF
TRBV20-1	TRBJ2-5	CSAPGLAGVETQYF
TRBV30	TRBJ1-1	CAWSTLPERTNTEAFF
TRBV7-9	TRBJ1-2	CASSLRSYGYTF
TRBV3-1	TRBJ1-2	CASSLTRALSANYGYTF
TRBV6-6	TRBJ1-2	CASIPDGGAANYGYTF
TRBV18	TRBJ2-1	CASSPALNNEQFF
TRBV15	TRBJ2-7	CATSRDGLALHEQYF
TRBV7-6	TRBJ2-2	CASSRSVNTGELFF
TRBV2	TRBJ2-5	CASSLRRARRETQYF
TRBV3-1	TRBJ2-1	CASSREGLAGVRQFF
TRBV20-1	TRBJ1-5	CSAGTANQPQHF
TRBV20-1	TRBJ2-2	CSASSNTGELFF
TRBV7-6	TRBJ1-5	CASSLYVGENPPQHF
TRBV12-3/TRBV12-4	TRBJ2-1	CASGTQQFF
TRBV7-2	TRBJ1-1	CASSFSPGTRTEAFF
TRBV20-1	TRBJ1-1	CSAEAGNTEAFF
TRBV20-1	TRBJ1-1	CSASTGTDGNTEAFF
TRBV6-5	TRBJ1-6	CASSPVITSPLHF
TRBV5-6	TRBJ2-2	CASSWDRATGELFF